This T cell receptor beta chain appears in the sequencing data of a study of blood T cell repertoires in COVID-19. Study background: Samples of COVID-19 (acute and convalescent) were obtained from the United States, Italy and Spain. PBMCs, B-cell-depleted T cells, or T cells were the source of the cDNA or gDNA that made up the material.

In the original analysis: Estimated nucleated cell counts came from reference gene primer amplification. Profiled with immunoSEQ multiplex PCR; TCRdb holds only in-frame clones, not every one. Clone size and the V and J calls come from that table; the DNA yielded D and trimming. The profile shows 100,000 to 150,000 clones, about 83% of them singletons. The ends lost 6 bases at V and 2 bases at J; junction bases unmatched: 10. The CDR3 covers 15 residues. The germline V gene encodes CDR1 MDHEN and CDR2 SYDVKM. Sequenced input: peripheral blood. The chain carries TRBV28 and TRBJ2-7, with 7 bases matching TRBD2. The TCR sequence derives from a man aged 55 to 69 with acute or convalescent COVID-19. CDR3 loop: CASRGGIGFPYEQYF. CDR3 coding DNA: TGTGCCAGCAGGGGGGGGATAGGCTTCCCCTACGAGCAGTACTTC.